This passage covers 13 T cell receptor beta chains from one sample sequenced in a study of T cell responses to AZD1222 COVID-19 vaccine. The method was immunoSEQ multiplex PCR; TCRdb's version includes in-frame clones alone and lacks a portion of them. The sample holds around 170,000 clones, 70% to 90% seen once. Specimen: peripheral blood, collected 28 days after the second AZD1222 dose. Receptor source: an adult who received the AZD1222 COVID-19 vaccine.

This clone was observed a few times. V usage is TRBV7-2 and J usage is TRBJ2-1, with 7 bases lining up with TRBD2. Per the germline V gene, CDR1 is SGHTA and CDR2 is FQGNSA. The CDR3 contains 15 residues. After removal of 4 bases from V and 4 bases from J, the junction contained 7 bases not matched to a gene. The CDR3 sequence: CASSWTGGLYNEQFF. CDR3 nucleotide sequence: TGTGCCAGCAGCTGGACGGGGGGACTGTACAATGAGCAGTTCTTC.

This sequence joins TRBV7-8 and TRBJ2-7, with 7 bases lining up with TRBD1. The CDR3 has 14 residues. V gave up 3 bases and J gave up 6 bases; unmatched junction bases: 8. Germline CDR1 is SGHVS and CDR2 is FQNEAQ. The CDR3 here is CASSFRDRGLEQYF. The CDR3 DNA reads TGTGCCAGCAGCTTCCGGGACAGAGGACTCGAGCAGTACTTC.

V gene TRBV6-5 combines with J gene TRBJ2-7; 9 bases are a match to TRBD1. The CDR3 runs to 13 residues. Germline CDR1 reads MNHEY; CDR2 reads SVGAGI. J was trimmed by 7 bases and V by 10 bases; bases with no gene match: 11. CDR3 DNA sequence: TGTGCCACCAGGACAGGGGCGATTCAAGAGCAGTACTTC. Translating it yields CATRTGAIQEQYF.

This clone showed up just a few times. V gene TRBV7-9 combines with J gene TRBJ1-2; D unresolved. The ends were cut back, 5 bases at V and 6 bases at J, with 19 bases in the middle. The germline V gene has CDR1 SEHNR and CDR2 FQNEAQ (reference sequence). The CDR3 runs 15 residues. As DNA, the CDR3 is TGTGCCAGCAGCCCCGACAAGAGGATGGTGGATGGCTACACCTTC. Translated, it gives CASSPDKRMVDGYTF.

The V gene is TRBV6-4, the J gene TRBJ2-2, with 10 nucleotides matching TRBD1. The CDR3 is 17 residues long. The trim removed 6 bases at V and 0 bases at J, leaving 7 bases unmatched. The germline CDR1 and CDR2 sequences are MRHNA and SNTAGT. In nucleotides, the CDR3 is TGTGCCAGCAGCCGATCCGGGACAGGGGCGAACACCGGGGAGCTGTTTTTT. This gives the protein CASSRSGTGANTGELFF.

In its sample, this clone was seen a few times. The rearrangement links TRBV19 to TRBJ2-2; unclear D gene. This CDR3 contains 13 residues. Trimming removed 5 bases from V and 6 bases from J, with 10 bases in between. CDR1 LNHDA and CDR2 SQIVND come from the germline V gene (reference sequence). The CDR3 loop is CASSPTPSGELFF. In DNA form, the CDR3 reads TGTGCCAGTAGTCCGACGCCGTCCGGGGAGCTGTTTTTT.

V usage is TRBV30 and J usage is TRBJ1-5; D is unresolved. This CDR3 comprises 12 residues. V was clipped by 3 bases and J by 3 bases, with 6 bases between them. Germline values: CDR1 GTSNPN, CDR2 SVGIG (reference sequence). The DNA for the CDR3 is TGTGCCTGGAGGGAGAACAATCAGCCCCAGCATTTT. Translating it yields CAWRENNQPQHF. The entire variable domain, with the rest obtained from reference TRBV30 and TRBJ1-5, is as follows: SQTIHQWPATLVQPVGSPLSLECTVEGTSNPNLYWYRQAAGRGLQLLFYSVGIGQISSEVPQNLSASRPQDRQFILSSKKLLLSDSGFYLCAWRENNQPQHFGDGTRLSIL.

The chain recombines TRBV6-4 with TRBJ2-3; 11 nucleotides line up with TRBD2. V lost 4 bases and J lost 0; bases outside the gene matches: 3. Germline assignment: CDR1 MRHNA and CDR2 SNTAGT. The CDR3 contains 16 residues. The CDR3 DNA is TGTGCCAGCAGTGTACTAGCGGGGGCTAGCACAGATACGCAGTATTTT. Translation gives CASSVLAGASTDTQYF.

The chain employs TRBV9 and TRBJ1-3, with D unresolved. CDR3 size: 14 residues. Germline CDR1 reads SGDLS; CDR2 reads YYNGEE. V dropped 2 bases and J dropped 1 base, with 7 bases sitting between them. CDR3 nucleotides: TGTGCCAGCAGCGTGAGTGGTTCTGGAAACACCATATATTTT. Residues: CASSVSGSGNTIYF.

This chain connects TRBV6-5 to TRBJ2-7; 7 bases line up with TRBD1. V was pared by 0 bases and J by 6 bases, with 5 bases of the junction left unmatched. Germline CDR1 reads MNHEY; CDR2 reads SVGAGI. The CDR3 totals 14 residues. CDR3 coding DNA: TGTGCCAGCAGTTACTCGCTTACAGGGGTCGAGCAGTACTTC. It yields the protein CASSYSLTGVEQYF.

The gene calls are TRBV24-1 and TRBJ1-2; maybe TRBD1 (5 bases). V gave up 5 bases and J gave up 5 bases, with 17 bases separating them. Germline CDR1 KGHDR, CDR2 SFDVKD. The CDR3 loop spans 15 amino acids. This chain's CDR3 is CATSGGFGEGYGYTF. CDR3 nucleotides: TGTGCCACCAGTGGGGGGTTTGGAGAGGGGTATGGCTACACCTTC.

The CDR3 sequence is CASRDTGQGQAEAFF. CDR3 coding DNA: TGTGCCAGTAGGGATACGGGACAGGGGCAGGCTGAAGCTTTCTTT. V gene TRBV19 combines with J gene TRBJ1-1; 10 bases match TRBD1. V lost 6 bases, J lost 6 bases, and 10 bases stayed unmatched. The CDR3 extends over 15 amino acids. CDR1 and CDR2 (germline): LNHDA, SQIVND (reference sequence).

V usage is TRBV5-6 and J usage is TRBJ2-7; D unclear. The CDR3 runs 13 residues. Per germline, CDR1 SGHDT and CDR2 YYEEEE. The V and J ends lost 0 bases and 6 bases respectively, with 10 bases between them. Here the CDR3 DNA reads TGTGCCAGCAGCTTGGTGGGGAACGGCGAGCAGTACTTC. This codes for CASSLVGNGEQYF.